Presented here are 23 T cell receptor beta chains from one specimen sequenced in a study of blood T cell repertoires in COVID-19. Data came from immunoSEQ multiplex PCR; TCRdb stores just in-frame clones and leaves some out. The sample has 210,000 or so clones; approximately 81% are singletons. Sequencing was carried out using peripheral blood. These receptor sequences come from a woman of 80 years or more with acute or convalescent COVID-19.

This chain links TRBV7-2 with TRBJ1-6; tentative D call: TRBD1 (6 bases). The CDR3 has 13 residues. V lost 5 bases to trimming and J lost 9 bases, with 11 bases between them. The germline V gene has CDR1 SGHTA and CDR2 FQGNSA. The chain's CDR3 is CASSLGTTSPLHF. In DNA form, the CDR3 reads TGTGCCAGCAGCCTGGGGACAACTTCACCCCTCCACTTT. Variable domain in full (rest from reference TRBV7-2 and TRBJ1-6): GAGVSQSPSNKVTEKGKDVELRCDPISGHTALYWYRQSLGQGLEFLIYFQGNSAPDKSGLPSDRFSAERTGGSVSTLTIQRTQQEDSAVYLCASSLGTTSPLHFGNGTRLTVT.

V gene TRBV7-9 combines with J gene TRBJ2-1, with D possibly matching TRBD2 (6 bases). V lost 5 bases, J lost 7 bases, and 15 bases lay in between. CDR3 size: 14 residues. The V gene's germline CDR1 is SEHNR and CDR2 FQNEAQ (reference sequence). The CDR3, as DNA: TGTGCCAGCAGCATCATCGGGGGTTTGAATGAGCAGTTCTTC. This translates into CASSIIGGLNEQFF.

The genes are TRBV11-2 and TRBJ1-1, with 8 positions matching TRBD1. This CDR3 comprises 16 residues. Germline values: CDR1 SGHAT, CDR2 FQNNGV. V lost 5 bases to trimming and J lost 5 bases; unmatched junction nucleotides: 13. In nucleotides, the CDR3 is TGTGCCAGCAGCCGATCCGGAACAGGGGGGCAAACTGAAGCTTTCTTT. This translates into CASSRSGTGGQTEAFF.

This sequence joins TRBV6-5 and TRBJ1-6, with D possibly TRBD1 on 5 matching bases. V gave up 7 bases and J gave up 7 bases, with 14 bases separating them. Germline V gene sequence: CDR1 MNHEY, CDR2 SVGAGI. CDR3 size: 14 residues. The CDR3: CASTYQGLNSPLHF. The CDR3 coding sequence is TGTGCCAGCACCTATCAGGGTCTCAATTCACCCCTCCACTTT.

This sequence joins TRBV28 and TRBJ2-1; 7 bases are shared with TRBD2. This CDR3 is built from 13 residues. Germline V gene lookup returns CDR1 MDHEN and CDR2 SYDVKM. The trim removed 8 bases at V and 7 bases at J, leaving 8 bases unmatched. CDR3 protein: CASGGELLNEQFF. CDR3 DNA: TGTGCCAGCGGGGGGGAGCTTCTTAATGAGCAGTTCTTC.

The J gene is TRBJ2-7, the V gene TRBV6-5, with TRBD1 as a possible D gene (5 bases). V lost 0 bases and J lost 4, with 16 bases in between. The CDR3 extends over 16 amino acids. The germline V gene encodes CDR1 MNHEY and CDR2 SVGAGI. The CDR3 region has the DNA TGTGCCAGCAGTTACTCGAAAGCAAGGGGCCAGTACGAGCAGTACTTC. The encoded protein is CASSYSKARGQYEQYF.

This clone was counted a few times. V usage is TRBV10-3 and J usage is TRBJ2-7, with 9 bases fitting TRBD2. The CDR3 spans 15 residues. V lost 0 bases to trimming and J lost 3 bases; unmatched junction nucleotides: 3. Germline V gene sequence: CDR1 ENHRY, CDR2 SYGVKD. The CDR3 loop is CAISESAGGLYEQYF. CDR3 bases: TGTGCCATCAGTGAGTCGGCGGGGGGGCTCTACGAGCAGTACTTC.

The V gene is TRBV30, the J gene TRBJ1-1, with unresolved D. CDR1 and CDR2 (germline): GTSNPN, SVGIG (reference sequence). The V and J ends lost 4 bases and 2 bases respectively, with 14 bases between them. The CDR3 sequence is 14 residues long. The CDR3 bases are TGTGCCTGGAAGAGGTTCCCAAGTAACACTGAAGCTTTCTTT. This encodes CAWKRFPSNTEAFF.

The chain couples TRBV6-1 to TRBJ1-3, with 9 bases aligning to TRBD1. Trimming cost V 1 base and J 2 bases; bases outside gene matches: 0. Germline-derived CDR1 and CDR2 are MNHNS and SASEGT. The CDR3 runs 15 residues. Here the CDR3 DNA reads TGTGCCAGCAGTGAAGACAGGGGGCCTGGAAACACCATATATTTT. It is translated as CASSEDRGPGNTIYF.

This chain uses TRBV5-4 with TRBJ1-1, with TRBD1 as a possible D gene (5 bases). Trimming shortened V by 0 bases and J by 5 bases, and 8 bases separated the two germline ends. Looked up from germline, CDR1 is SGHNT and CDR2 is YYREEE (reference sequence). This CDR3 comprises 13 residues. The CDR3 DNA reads TGTGCCAGCAGCTTGGACGGGGGGACTGAAGCTTTCTTT. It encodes CASSLDGGTEAFF.

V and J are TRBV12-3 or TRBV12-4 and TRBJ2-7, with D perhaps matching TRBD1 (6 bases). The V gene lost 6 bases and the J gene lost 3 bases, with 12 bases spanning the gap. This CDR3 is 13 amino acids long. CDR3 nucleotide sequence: TGTGCCAGCAGCCGAAACAGGGACTACGAGCAGTACTTC. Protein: CASSRNRDYEQYF.

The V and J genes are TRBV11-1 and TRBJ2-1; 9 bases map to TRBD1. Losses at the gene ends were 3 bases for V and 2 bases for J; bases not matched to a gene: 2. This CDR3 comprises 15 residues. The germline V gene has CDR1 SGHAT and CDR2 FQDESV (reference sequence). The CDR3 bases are TGTGCCAGCAGCTTCCGACAGGGGGCCTACAATGAGCAGTTCTTC. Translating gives CASSFRQGAYNEQFF.

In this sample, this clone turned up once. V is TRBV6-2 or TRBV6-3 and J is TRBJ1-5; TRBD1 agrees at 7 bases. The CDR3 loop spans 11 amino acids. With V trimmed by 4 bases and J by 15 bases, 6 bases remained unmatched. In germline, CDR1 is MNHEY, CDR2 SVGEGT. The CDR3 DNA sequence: TGTGCCAGCAGTTCACCGGGACAGCGGCATTTT. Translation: CASSSPGQRHF.

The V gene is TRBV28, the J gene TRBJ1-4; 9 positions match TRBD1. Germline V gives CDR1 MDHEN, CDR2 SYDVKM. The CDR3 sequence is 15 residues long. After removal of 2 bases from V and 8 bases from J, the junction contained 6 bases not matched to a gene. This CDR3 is CASSLHGTGSEKLFF. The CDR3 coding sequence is TGTGCCAGCAGTTTACATGGGACAGGGAGCGAAAAACTGTTTTTT.

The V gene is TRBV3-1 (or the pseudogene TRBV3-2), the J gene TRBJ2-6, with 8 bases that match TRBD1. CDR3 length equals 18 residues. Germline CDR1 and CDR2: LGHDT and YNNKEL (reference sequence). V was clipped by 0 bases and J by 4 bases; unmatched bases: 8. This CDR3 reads CASSQDLGQGTGANVLTF. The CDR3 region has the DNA TGTGCCAGCAGCCAAGACTTAGGACAGGGTACCGGGGCCAACGTCCTGACTTTC.

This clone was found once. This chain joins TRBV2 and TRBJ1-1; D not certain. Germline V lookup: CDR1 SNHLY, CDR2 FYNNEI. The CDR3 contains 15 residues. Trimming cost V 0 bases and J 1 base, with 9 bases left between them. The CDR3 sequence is CASSEAKLSNTEAFF. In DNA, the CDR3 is TGTGCCAGCAGTGAAGCCAAACTTTCGAACACTGAAGCTTTCTTT.

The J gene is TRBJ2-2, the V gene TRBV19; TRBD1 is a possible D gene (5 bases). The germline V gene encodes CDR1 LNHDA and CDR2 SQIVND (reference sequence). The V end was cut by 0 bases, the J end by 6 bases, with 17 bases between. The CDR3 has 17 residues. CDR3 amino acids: CASSIDLGRDLPGELFF. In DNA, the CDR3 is TGTGCCAGTAGTATAGATCTGGGCAGGGATCTCCCCGGGGAGCTGTTTTTT.

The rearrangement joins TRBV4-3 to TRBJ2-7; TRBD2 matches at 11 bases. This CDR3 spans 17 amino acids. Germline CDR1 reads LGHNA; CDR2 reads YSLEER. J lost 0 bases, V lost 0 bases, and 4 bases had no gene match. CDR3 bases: TGCGCCAGCAGCCAAGATACTAGCGGGGGTCCCTCCTACGAGCAGTACTTC. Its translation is CASSQDTSGGPSYEQYF.

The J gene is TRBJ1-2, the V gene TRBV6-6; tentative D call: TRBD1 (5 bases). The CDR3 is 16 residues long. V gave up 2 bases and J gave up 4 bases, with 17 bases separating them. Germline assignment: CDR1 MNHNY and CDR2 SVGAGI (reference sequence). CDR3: CASSYPLRGESYGYTF. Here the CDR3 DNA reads TGTGCCAGCAGTTACCCCCTCCGGGGGGAGAGCTATGGCTACACCTTC.

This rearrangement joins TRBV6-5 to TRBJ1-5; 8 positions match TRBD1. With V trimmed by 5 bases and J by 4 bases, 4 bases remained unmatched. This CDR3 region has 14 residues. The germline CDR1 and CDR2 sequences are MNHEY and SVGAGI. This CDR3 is CASSNRDRNQPQHF. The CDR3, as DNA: TGTGCCAGCAGTAACCGGGACAGGAATCAGCCCCAGCATTTT.

The CDR3 bases are TGTGCCACCAGCAGAGATCTGAGGAGCGGGAGGGGATTCGCGAACACCGGGGAGCTGTTTTTT. This codes for CATSRDLRSGRGFANTGELFF. The chain recombines TRBV15 with TRBJ2-2; 10 bases map to TRBD2. This CDR3 spans 21 amino acids. The V and J ends lost 0 bases and 0 bases, in that order; junction bases with no gene match: 13. CDR1 LNHNV and CDR2 YYDKDF come from the germline V gene (reference sequence).

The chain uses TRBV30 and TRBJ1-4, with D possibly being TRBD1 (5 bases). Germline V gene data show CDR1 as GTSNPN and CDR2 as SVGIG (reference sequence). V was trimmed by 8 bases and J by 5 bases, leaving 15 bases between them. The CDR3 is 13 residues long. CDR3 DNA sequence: TGTGCCGGGGGTAGCAGCCTGAATGAAAAACTGTTTTTT. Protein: CAGGSSLNEKLFF.

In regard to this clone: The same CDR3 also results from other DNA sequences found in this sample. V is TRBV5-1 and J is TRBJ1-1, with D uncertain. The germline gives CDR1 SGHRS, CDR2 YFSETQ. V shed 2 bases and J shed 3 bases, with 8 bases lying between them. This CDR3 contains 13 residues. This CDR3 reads CASSLAGDTEAFF. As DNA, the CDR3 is TGCGCCAGCAGCTTAGCCGGGGACACTGAAGCTTTCTTT.